A selection of T cell receptor beta chains follows, all from one sample in a study of cytomegalovirus exposure and HLA in healthy donors. Sequencing used immunoSEQ multiplex PCR; TCRdb keeps in-frame clones, though not all of them. There are around 200,000 clones in the sample; over 60% occur only once, and 1.5% to 2% lies in the top ten. Sequencing was carried out using PBMCs. The origin of the receptors is a male donor in good health and CMV-seronegative. Each CDR3 is given with its conserved first and last residue. The order of the fields is D gene, clone size, V gene, CDR3 length, J gene, CDR3 protein, CDR3 DNA. A D gene is named only where the DNA matches it firmly. Clone size is shown for a subset of rows, as once, few, many or a class of expanded clone.

d_gene: TRBD1
abundance: -
v_gene: TRBV7-2
len: 14
j_gene: TRBJ2-1
CDR3aa: CASSPRDRHNEQFF
CDR3nt: TGTGCCAGCAGCCCCCGGGACAGACACAATGAGCAGTTCTTC

d_gene: -
abundance: few
v_gene: TRBV30
len: 14
j_gene: TRBJ2-5
CDR3aa: CAWSGQRFQETQYF
CDR3nt: TGTGCCTGGAGTGGACAGAGATTTCAAGAGACCCAGTACTTC

d_gene: TRBD1
abundance: -
v_gene: TRBV7-3
len: 14
j_gene: TRBJ1-6
CDR3aa: CASSSQGVNSPLHF
CDR3nt: TGTGCCAGCAGCTCGCAGGGGGTTAATTCACCCCTCCACTTT

d_gene: TRBD1
abundance: -
v_gene: TRBV19
len: 17
j_gene: TRBJ1-5
CDR3aa: CASSILGGEIGGQPQHF
CDR3nt: TGTGCCAGTAGTATTCTAGGGGGCGAGATAGGGGGTCAGCCCCAGCATTTT

d_gene: TRBD2
abundance: once
v_gene: TRBV9
len: 16
j_gene: TRBJ2-3
CDR3aa: CASSTQAGLITDTQYF
CDR3nt: TGTGCCAGCAGCACCCAAGCGGGACTCATCACAGATACGCAGTATTTT

d_gene: -
abundance: -
v_gene: TRBV15
len: 15
j_gene: TRBJ1-4
CDR3aa: CATSRDSGSFEKLFF
CDR3nt: TGTGCCACCAGCAGAGATTCGGGGAGTTTCGAAAAACTGTTTTTT

d_gene: -
abundance: few
v_gene: TRBV19
len: 12
j_gene: TRBJ1-1
CDR3aa: CASSPRSGIGFF
CDR3nt: TGTGCCAGTAGTCCTCGGTCCGGGATTGGTTTCTTT

d_gene: TRBD2
abundance: -
v_gene: TRBV18
len: 15
j_gene: TRBJ2-1
CDR3aa: CASSLGTSVVNEQFF
CDR3nt: TGTGCCAGCTCACTCGGGACTAGCGTTGTCAATGAGCAGTTCTTC

d_gene: TRBD1
abundance: -
v_gene: TRBV2
len: 16
j_gene: TRBJ2-2
CDR3aa: CASSEMTGVNTGELFF
CDR3nt: TGTGCCAGCAGTGAAATGACAGGGGTGAACACCGGGGAGCTGTTTTTT

d_gene: TRBD2
abundance: few
v_gene: TRBV5-4
len: 14
j_gene: TRBJ2-7
CDR3aa: CASSLVERDTEQYF
CDR3nt: TGTGCCAGCAGCTTGGTTGAGCGGGATACCGAGCAGTACTTC

d_gene: -
abundance: -
v_gene: TRBV20-1
len: 11
j_gene: TRBJ1-1
CDR3aa: CSARDSSEAFF
CDR3nt: TGCAGTGCTAGAGATAGCTCTGAAGCTTTCTTT

d_gene: -
abundance: -
v_gene: TRBV19
len: 15
j_gene: TRBJ1-1
CDR3aa: CASSINLEGSTEAFF
CDR3nt: TGTGCCAGTAGTATTAACTTAGAGGGAAGCACTGAAGCTTTCTTT

d_gene: -
abundance: -
v_gene: TRBV6-4
len: 14
j_gene: TRBJ2-7
CDR3aa: CASSADRSSYEQYF
CDR3nt: TGTGCCAGCAGCGCTGACAGAAGCTCCTACGAGCAGTACTTC

d_gene: -
abundance: -
v_gene: TRBV10-3
len: 15
j_gene: TRBJ1-5
CDR3aa: CAISAGLEGNQPQHF
CDR3nt: TGTGCCATCAGTGCGGGGTTGGAGGGCAATCAGCCCCAGCATTTT

d_gene: TRBD1
abundance: -
v_gene: TRBV6-5
len: 15
j_gene: TRBJ1-4
CDR3aa: CASSHTQGENEKLFF
CDR3nt: TGTGCCAGCAGCCACACCCAGGGGGAAAACGAAAAACTGTTTTTT

d_gene: TRBD1
abundance: -
v_gene: TRBV6-4
len: 16
j_gene: TRBJ1-1
CDR3aa: CASSDVVDREETEAFF
CDR3nt: TGTGCCAGCAGTGACGTTGTAGACAGGGAGGAAACTGAAGCTTTCTTT

d_gene: -
abundance: -
v_gene: TRBV30
len: 14
j_gene: TRBJ1-2
CDR3aa: CAWSLRGGDYGYTF
CDR3nt: TGTGCCTGGAGTTTACGGGGGGGGGATTATGGCTACACCTTC

d_gene: -
abundance: -
v_gene: TRBV5-4
len: 14
j_gene: TRBJ2-3
CDR3aa: CASSWAGSTDTQYF
CDR3nt: TGTGCCAGCAGTTGGGCTGGGAGCACAGATACGCAGTATTTT

d_gene: TRBD1
abundance: -
v_gene: TRBV5-4
len: 17
j_gene: TRBJ2-7
CDR3aa: CASSLGNRDRASYEQYF
CDR3nt: TGTGCCAGCAGCTTGGGCAACCGGGACAGGGCCTCCTACGAGCAGTACTTC

d_gene: TRBD1
abundance: -
v_gene: TRBV27
len: 14
j_gene: TRBJ1-6
CDR3aa: CASSLGDRVSPLHF
CDR3nt: TGTGCCAGCAGTCTAGGGGACAGGGTTTCACCCCTCCACTTT

d_gene: TRBD1
abundance: -
v_gene: TRBV6-5
len: 16
j_gene: TRBJ1-1
CDR3aa: CASSYFGTGRNTEAFF
CDR3nt: TGTGCCAGCAGTTACTTTGGGACAGGGCGGAACACTGAAGCTTTCTTT

d_gene: -
abundance: once
v_gene: TRBV28
len: 13
j_gene: TRBJ2-3
CDR3aa: CASAGAEGDTQYF
CDR3nt: TGTGCCAGCGCGGGGGCCGAGGGAGATACGCAGTATTTT

d_gene: -
abundance: -
v_gene: TRBV7-7
len: 15
j_gene: TRBJ2-7
CDR3aa: CASSLGVGSSYEQYF
CDR3nt: TGTGCCAGCAGCTTAGGAGTAGGGAGCTCCTACGAGCAGTACTTC

d_gene: -
abundance: -
v_gene: TRBV29-1
len: 14
j_gene: TRBJ2-7
CDR3aa: CSVDRGQGPYEQYF
CDR3nt: TGCAGCGTTGATAGGGGCCAGGGCCCCTACGAGCAGTACTTC

d_gene: TRBD1
abundance: few
v_gene: TRBV4-2
len: 16
j_gene: TRBJ2-5
CDR3aa: CASSQRQGWGQETQYF
CDR3nt: TGTGCCAGCAGCCAACGACAGGGGTGGGGCCAAGAGACCCAGTACTTC

d_gene: TRBD1
abundance: -
v_gene: TRBV27
len: 14
j_gene: TRBJ1-1
CDR3aa: CASSLTGQETEAFF
CDR3nt: TGTGCCAGCAGTTTAACGGGACAGGAAACTGAAGCTTTCTTT

d_gene: -
abundance: -
v_gene: TRBV9
len: 13
j_gene: TRBJ1-2
CDR3aa: CASSVVDGEGYTF
CDR3nt: TGTGCCAGCAGCGTAGTAGATGGGGAGGGCTACACCTTC

d_gene: TRBD1
abundance: -
v_gene: TRBV7-2
len: 16
j_gene: TRBJ1-3
CDR3aa: CASTSGTGGSGNTIYF
CDR3nt: TGTGCCAGCACCTCCGGGACAGGGGGCTCTGGAAACACCATATATTTT

d_gene: TRBD2
abundance: few
v_gene: TRBV5-1
len: 17
j_gene: TRBJ2-1
CDR3aa: CASSLGTSGRGVNEQFF
CDR3nt: TGCGCCAGCAGCCTAGGGACTAGCGGGAGGGGGGTAAATGAGCAGTTCTTC

d_gene: TRBD2
abundance: -
v_gene: TRBV9
len: 15
j_gene: TRBJ2-1
CDR3aa: CASSIRLAGGDEQFF
CDR3nt: TGTGCCAGCAGCATCCGACTAGCGGGAGGGGATGAGCAGTTCTTC

d_gene: -
abundance: -
v_gene: TRBV28
len: 15
j_gene: TRBJ2-1
CDR3aa: CASSLRGSSYNEQFF
CDR3nt: TGTGCCAGCAGTTTACGTGGGAGCTCCTACAATGAGCAGTTCTTC

d_gene: TRBD2
abundance: -
v_gene: TRBV29-1
len: 16
j_gene: TRBJ2-7
CDR3aa: CSVGASSGGNSYEQYF
CDR3nt: TGCAGCGTTGGCGCCTCTAGCGGGGGGAACTCCTACGAGCAGTACTTC

d_gene: -
abundance: -
v_gene: TRBV5-5
len: 14
j_gene: TRBJ1-2
CDR3aa: CASSRGGGNYGYTF
CDR3nt: TGTGCCAGCAGCCGGGGGGGAGGAAACTATGGCTACACCTTC

d_gene: TRBD1
abundance: -
v_gene: TRBV9
len: 13
j_gene: TRBJ1-1
CDR3aa: CASSVDGTGEAFF
CDR3nt: TGTGCCAGCAGCGTAGACGGGACAGGCGAAGCTTTCTTT

d_gene: TRBD1
abundance: -
v_gene: TRBV6-1
len: 18
j_gene: TRBJ1-3
CDR3aa: CASSDRTGGAGSGNTIYF
CDR3nt: TGTGCCAGCAGTGATCGGACAGGGGGCGCGGGCTCTGGAAACACCATATATTTT

d_gene: TRBD2
abundance: -
v_gene: TRBV7-9
len: 14
j_gene: TRBJ2-3
CDR3aa: CASSPGLGTDTQYF
CDR3nt: TGTGCCAGCAGCCCGGGACTAGGCACAGATACGCAGTATTTT

d_gene: TRBD2
abundance: -
v_gene: TRBV7-6
len: 18
j_gene: TRBJ2-7
CDR3aa: CASSLATGTSGLSYEQYF
CDR3nt: TGTGCCAGCAGCTTAGCCACCGGGACTAGCGGGTTGTCCTACGAGCAGTACTTC

d_gene: -
abundance: -
v_gene: TRBV21-1
len: 16
j_gene: TRBJ2-2
CDR3aa: CASIPTRGGGTGELFF
CDR3nt: TGTGCCAGCATTCCCACTCGGGGAGGTGGCACCGGGGAGCTGTTTTTT

d_gene: -
abundance: once
v_gene: TRBV4-2
len: 17
j_gene: TRBJ1-2
CDR3aa: CASSQEATTGIDYGYTF
CDR3nt: TGTGCCAGCAGCCAAGAGGCCACTACAGGGATTGACTATGGCTACACCTTC

d_gene: -
abundance: -
v_gene: TRBV29-1
len: 12
j_gene: TRBJ1-5
CDR3aa: CSAQVNNQPQHF
CDR3nt: TGCAGCGCTCAGGTGAACAATCAGCCCCAGCATTTT

d_gene: -
abundance: -
v_gene: TRBV4-3
len: 16
j_gene: TRBJ2-7
CDR3aa: CASSQDLQDSPYEQYF
CDR3nt: TGCGCCAGCAGCCAAGATCTTCAGGACAGCCCTTACGAGCAGTACTTC

d_gene: -
abundance: -
v_gene: TRBV2
len: 14
j_gene: TRBJ2-7
CDR3aa: CASGATTVPYEQYF
CDR3nt: TGTGCCAGCGGTGCAACCACAGTGCCCTACGAGCAGTACTTC

d_gene: TRBD2
abundance: -
v_gene: TRBV27
len: 14
j_gene: TRBJ2-1
CDR3aa: CASRKGGRFDEQFF
CDR3nt: TGTGCCAGCAGGAAGGGCGGGAGGTTCGATGAGCAGTTCTTC

d_gene: -
abundance: -
v_gene: TRBV5-1
len: 15
j_gene: TRBJ1-1
CDR3aa: CASSLAGGSKTEAFF
CDR3nt: TGCGCCAGCAGCTTGGCGGGGGGCTCGAAAACTGAAGCTTTCTTT

d_gene: TRBD1
abundance: -
v_gene: TRBV14
len: 12
j_gene: TRBJ2-7
CDR3aa: CASGRQGHEQYF
CDR3nt: TGTGCCAGTGGGAGACAGGGCCACGAGCAGTACTTC

d_gene: TRBD1
abundance: -
v_gene: TRBV5-6
len: 18
j_gene: TRBJ1-4
CDR3aa: CASSGRGTGALTNEKLFF
CDR3nt: TGTGCCAGCAGCGGAAGGGGGACAGGGGCCCTAACTAATGAAAAACTGTTTTTT

d_gene: -
abundance: few
v_gene: TRBV28
len: 16
j_gene: TRBJ2-5
CDR3aa: CASSFLQGTSQETQYF
CDR3nt: TGTGCCAGCAGTTTCCTGCAGGGAACCTCACAAGAGACCCAGTACTTC

d_gene: TRBD2
abundance: once
v_gene: TRBV28
len: 15
j_gene: TRBJ2-3
CDR3aa: CASSSGQGLAGEQYF
CDR3nt: TGTGCCAGCAGTTCGGGTCAGGGACTAGCGGGGGAGCAGTATTTT

d_gene: TRBD2
abundance: -
v_gene: TRBV28
len: 18
j_gene: TRBJ2-2
CDR3aa: CASSLAHRTSPNTGELFF
CDR3nt: TGTGCCAGCAGTTTAGCTCATCGGACTAGCCCGAACACCGGGGAGCTGTTTTTT

d_gene: TRBD1
abundance: -
v_gene: TRBV19
len: 14
j_gene: TRBJ2-3
CDR3aa: CASSGQGGTDTQYF
CDR3nt: TGTGCCAGTAGTGGTCAGGGGGGCACAGATACGCAGTATTTT

d_gene: TRBD2
abundance: -
v_gene: TRBV5-4
len: 17
j_gene: TRBJ2-1
CDR3aa: CASSSRTSGGVYNEQFF
CDR3nt: TGTGCCAGCAGCTCCCGGACTAGCGGGGGGGTCTACAATGAGCAGTTCTTC

d_gene: TRBD1
abundance: -
v_gene: TRBV10-1
len: 16
j_gene: TRBJ2-5
CDR3aa: CASSSSPDRGGETQYF
CDR3nt: TGCGCCAGCAGTTCCTCCCCGGACAGGGGAGGGGAGACCCAGTACTTC

d_gene: TRBD2
abundance: -
v_gene: TRBV20-1
len: 11
j_gene: TRBJ2-1
CDR3aa: CSASGREGGFF
CDR3nt: TGCAGTGCTAGTGGCCGGGAGGGGGGGTTCTTC

d_gene: TRBD2
abundance: -
v_gene: TRBV29-1
len: 15
j_gene: TRBJ2-3
CDR3aa: CSVEGIAGGKGVQYF
CDR3nt: TGCAGCGTTGAAGGGATAGCGGGAGGGAAGGGGGTGCAGTATTTT